These 2 T cell receptor beta chains came from one sample sequenced in a study of T cell changes during pregnancy in multiple sclerosis. The data were produced by immunoSEQ multiplex PCR, yet TCRdb's version contains in-frame clones alone and is incomplete. The sample consists of 90,000 or so clones, approximately 95% of them appearing once. The specimen comprised peripheral blood, sampled after pregnancy. Receptor source: a female donor in good health, enrolled as a control in a pregnancy study.

The chain links TRBV6-6 to TRBJ1-1, with D unresolved. The V end lost 5 bases, the J end lost 4 bases, and 17 bases lay between the germline ends. CDR3 length equals 15 residues. CDR1 and CDR2 from the germline V gene are MNHNY and SVGAGI (reference sequence). CDR3 in amino acids: CASSPPAGPATEAFF. CDR3 sequence (DNA): TGTGCCAGCAGTCCACCAGCGGGCCCCGCCACTGAAGCTTTCTTT.

V is TRBV2 and J is TRBJ2-2; D call uncertain. Germline CDR1 SNHLY, CDR2 FYNNEI. The germline V and J ends were trimmed by 4 bases and 8 bases, with 8 bases remaining between them. The CDR3 loop spans 12 amino acids. The CDR3 protein is CASSGGEGELFF. The CDR3 DNA reads TGTGCCAGCAGTGGAGGAGAAGGGGAGCTGTTTTTT.